This entry concerns a single T cell receptor beta chain. All enrollees were roughly 18 to 89 years old and from about 25 US areas. Assignments of participants to cohorts depended upon their own reported clinical history. For recovered donors of Cohort 3, there were two negative PCRs, clearance, or symptom resolution. These data originate in a study of blood T cell repertoires in COVID-19. Study context: Italy, Spain and the United States were the sources of the convalescent and acute COVID-19 samples.

This CDR3 contains 17 residues. Trimming shortened V by 0 bases and J by 1 base, and 13 bases separated the two germline ends. The germline V gene has CDR1 SGDLS and CDR2 YYNGEE. Sequencing used immunoSEQ multiplex PCR; TCRdb keeps in-frame clones, though not all of them. The data show some 210,000 clones, 80% to 90% seen once. The chain couples TRBV9 to TRBJ2-2; a possible D gene is TRBD2 (6 bases). Input material: PBMCs or T cells enriched from blood (not recorded which). The source of this sequence is a man aged 35-49 years who had recovered from COVID-19. CDR3 sequence reads: CASSVVWGDKNTGELFF. The CDR3, as DNA: TGTGCCAGCAGCGTAGTGTGGGGGGATAAGAACACCGGGGAGCTGTTTTTT.